The 9 T cell receptor beta chains presented below share a single source sample, sequenced in a study of OX40 agonist ivuxolimab in advanced cancers. Here immunoSEQ multiplex PCR was the method, and the copy in TCRdb shows in-frame clones only, minus some. This sample yields roughly 57,000 clones, of which roughly three quarters are seen a single time; 2% to 3% belongs to the top ten. The specimen was CD4+ or CD8+ T cells sorted from blood, collected in a trial of the OX40 agonist ivuxolimab. The source is an adult with an advanced solid tumor such as melanoma, head and neck, liver or kidney cancer.

The rearrangement links TRBV28 to TRBJ1-2; perhaps TRBD1 as D (6 bases). The germline gives CDR1 MDHEN, CDR2 SYDVKM. CDR3 length equals 13 residues. Trimming removed 6 bases at V and 3 bases at J, with 11 bases between. The CDR3 protein is CASSPDRYYGYTF. CDR3 sequence (DNA): TGTGCCAGCAGCCCGGACAGATACTATGGCTACACCTTC.

This clone appeared once. The chain couples TRBV10-3 to TRBJ2-3, with D possibly matching TRBD2 (7 bases). Germline CDR1 and CDR2: ENHRY and SYGVKD. The CDR3 totals 15 residues. Deletions cut 6 bases from V and 3 bases from J, with 16 bases between. The chain's CDR3 is CAISLGGGKTDTQYF. CDR3 coding DNA: TGTGCCATCAGCTTAGGGGGGGGGAAGACAGATACGCAGTATTTT.

V and J are TRBV6-1 and TRBJ2-6; D remains ambiguous. Trimming took 3 bases from V and 0 from J, leaving 6 bases between them. CDR1 MNHNS and CDR2 SASEGT come from the germline V gene. The CDR3 consists of 15 residues. The CDR3 region has the DNA TGTGCCAGCAGTGAGGGCCTCTCTGGGGCCAACGTCCTGACTTTC. Residues: CASSEGLSGANVLTF.

The chain has TRBV6-6 and TRBJ1-6, with TRBD1 as a possible D gene (6 bases). Trimming removed 11 bases at V and 5 bases at J, with 16 bases between. The CDR3 sequence is 14 residues long. The germline V gene has CDR1 MNHNY and CDR2 SVGAGI (reference sequence). CDR3: CASTRNRDNSPLHF. The CDR3 coding sequence is TGTGCCTCGACCAGGAACAGGGATAATTCACCCCTCCACTTT.

The chain employs TRBV14 and TRBJ1-3, with 7 bases that match TRBD1. Germline V CDR1 and CDR2: SGHDN, FVKESK. The CDR3 length is 16 residues. V was clipped by 1 base and J by 1 base; unmatched bases: 4. The CDR3 sequence is CASSQVKGASGNTIYF. As DNA, the CDR3 is TGTGCCAGCAGCCAAGTTAAGGGGGCGTCTGGAAACACCATATATTTT. Full variable domain (remainder filled in from reference TRBV14 and TRBJ1-3): EAGVTQFPSHSVIEKGQTVTLRCDPISGHDNLYWYRRVMGKEIKFLLHFVKESKQDESGMPNNRFLAERTGGTYSTLKVQPAELEDSGVYFCASSQVKGASGNTIYFGEGSWLTVV.

V usage is TRBV5-8 and J usage is TRBJ2-7, with TRBD2 matching over 7 bases. The CDR3 has 15 amino acids. The J segment lost 5 bases and the V segment lost 7 bases, leaving 15 bases of the junction unmatched. Germline lookup yields CDR1 SGHTS and CDR2 YDEGEE. CDR3 coding DNA: TGTGCCAGCCACGCGGGGGACTCCTCCCGGAACGAGCAGTACTTC. Translation: CASHAGDSSRNEQYF.

V gene TRBV6-5 combines with J gene TRBJ1-2; 8 bases line up with TRBD1. V dropped 2 bases and J dropped 5; count of bases not matched to a gene: 10. CDR1 and CDR2 from the germline V gene are MNHEY and SVGAGI. This CDR3 has 16 residues. Written as DNA, the CDR3 is TGTGCCAGCAGTTACGGGCAGGGGGCAGCTCCATATGGCTACACCTTC. Translating gives CASSYGQGAAPYGYTF.

Only one count was recorded for this clone. The junction departs from germline at one end; a sequencing error may be responsible. The gene calls are TRBV5-1 and TRBJ2-5; the D call may be TRBD1 or TRBD2 (5 bases each). The germline gives CDR1 SGHRS, CDR2 YFSETQ. CDR3 size: 13 residues. The CDR3 here is CASNPGPKETQYF. The CDR3 DNA reads as TGTGCCAGCAACCCGGGGCCCAAAGAGACCCAGTACTTC.

This rearrangement joins TRBV5-4 to TRBJ1-1; 7 bases align to TRBD1. The CDR3 contains 15 residues. In germline, CDR1 is SGHNT, CDR2 YYREEE (reference sequence). With 1 base clipped from V and 4 bases from J, the junction kept 7 bases outside the gene matches. The CDR3 sequence: CASSLTTGAGTEAFF. The CDR3 coding sequence is TGTGCCAGCAGCTTGACAACAGGGGCGGGCACTGAAGCTTTCTTT.